This TCR beta chain was captured by sequencing in a study of vaccination and CD4 T cells after COVID-19 (dated by TCRdb to 2022 to 2024). About the study as a whole: In the convalescent cohort there were six males and four females, among whom were two Hispanic individuals, seven Caucasians, two Asians and one multiracial person. Each participant got two doses of either the Pfizer-BioNTech BNT162b2 vaccine (n=8) or the Moderna mRNA-1273 vaccine (n=2). Post-COVID blood samples from convalescent patients were collected a median of around 100 days after diagnosis, with a range of 35 to 161 days. Post-vaccine blood samples were obtained a median of about 70 days after the second vaccine dose, with a range of roughly 12 to 250 days. Overlapping spike peptide pools from SARS-CoV-2 and from the common cold coronaviruses HCoV-NL63, HCoV-OC43 and HCoV-229E were used as culture stimuli. Control cultures received a CEFX viral epitope pool as the positive control, an HIV-1 Nef peptide pool as the negative control, or no peptide. In around 9 COVID-19 convalescent patients and several infection-naive healthy vaccine recipients, researchers compared the spike-specific CD4+ TCR repertoire from before mRNA vaccination with the repertoire from after. Memory CD4+ T cell crossreactivity between SARS-CoV-2 and common cold coronavirus spike proteins was assessed at the TCR clonotype level in an earlier paper using these donors. Study-wide findings and limitations: The median count of SARS-CoV-2-reactive clonotypes went up from 20 to 25 after infection to around 38 after vaccination, although the change was not significant. The study included relatively few convalescent patients and did not analyze early timepoints after natural infection. In convalescent patients, nearly all vaccine-specific clones (304 of 307) were found to be mono-reactive for SARS-CoV-2 spike rather than cross-reactive with common cold coronaviruses. In convalescent patients, a median approximately 89% of post-vaccine SARS-CoV-2-reactive clones were detected only after vaccination, suggesting vaccine-specific priming.

The treatment or condition label, as the study defines it: approximately 11-day PBMC culture with coronavirus spike peptide pools or control peptides (ViraFEST assay). CD4+ T cells from unexposed donors were collected before the COVID-19 pandemic (2011-2018). To expand antigen-specific T cells with peptide pools and then pick out the expanded clonotypes through TCR sequencing, the study relied on the ViraFEST assay. Each well held roughly 2.2 million PBMCs cultured in IMDM containing approximately 5% human AB serum and 9 to 10 IU/ml IL-2, with about 10 ug/ml peptide pools added. Half of the culture medium was replaced with fresh IL-2-containing medium on days 3 and 7. Once the cells had been in culture for about 10 days, the EasySep CD4+ T cell isolation kit was used to isolate CD4+ T cells by negative selection. Unexposed donor CD4+ T cells were tested for reactivity to SARS-CoV-2 S and N and four common cold coronavirus spike pools, as cell number allowed. Ficoll-Paque Plus gradient centrifugation was used to isolate PBMCs from whole blood, and the isolated PBMCs were then either used fresh or cryopreserved at -140C. Culture conditions were generally each tested in triplicate wells. Leukapheresis product for the unexposed donors was bought commercially.

Library prep was done by PCR. DNA from cultured CD4+ T cells underwent TCR sequencing with the Oncomine TCR Beta short-read assay at the Johns Hopkins FTIC core. The QIAamp micro DNA kit was used to extract genomic DNA from the cultured CD4+ T cells. The Oncomine TCR Beta libraries from cultured CD4+ T cells were pooled using unique dual indexes and then sequenced on an Illumina iSeq 100. Under the source paper's analysis protocol: Non-productive sequences were removed, and CDR3s not starting with C, not ending with F or W, or shorter than 7 amino acids were discarded. The MANAFEST web application identified antigen-specific clonotypes by comparing peptide-stimulated wells against reference wells and other culture wells. An FDR below 0.05, an odds ratio above 5, and a productive frequency above 0.1% in at least two of three replicate wells were required for clones to be considered positive. Cross-reactive clonotypes were defined as significantly expanded in both SARS-CoV-2 spike wells and at least one common cold coronavirus spike condition. CDR3 homology was assessed with Levenshtein distances (stringdist) and unrooted phylogenetic trees (ape) in R version 3.6.1. The public sequencing data were trimmed at Q25 with fastp and processed into clonotypes with MiXCR by TCRdb, which kept only in-frame beta chains. Rows with one shared CDR3 protein collapse into an entry with the most common genes and DNA. These V and J calls originate from TCRdb's pipeline instead of the authors' own analysis. Recorded for this sample are around 7,400 distinct CDR3 sequences; about half of them occurred a single time. The top ten hold more than 15% of the sample.

A remark on this clonotype: Its antigen remains unidentified. No quality values exist for individual bases; no much larger clone is one base distant.

Reading from cysteine to phenylalanine, the CDR3 counts 11 amino acids. Only the CDR3 part of the read is kept: 33 bases, read in frame from the first base. V drops 4 bases and J drops 2 bases, leaving 2 bases in between. Per the germline V gene, MNHEY is the CDR1 and SVGEGT is the CDR2. In this chain, TRBV6-2 or TRBV6-3 is recombined with TRBJ2-5; the D gene remains uncertain. Sequenced material: CD4+ T cells from blood, cultured in vitro. This receptor was obtained from a human donor in good health. The sequenced DNA: TGTGCCAGCAGTTTACAAGAGACCCAGTACTTC. This translates into CASSLQETQYF.